The rows below give T cell receptor beta chains drawn from one sample of a study of blood T cell repertoires in COVID-19. The method was immunoSEQ multiplex PCR; TCRdb's version includes in-frame clones alone and lacks a portion of them. The sample carries about 55,000 clones, roughly 85% recorded once. Specimen: peripheral blood. These receptors were obtained from a human donor in a cohort sampled during active COVID-19. Each CDR3 is given with its conserved first and last residue. The D gene is left open where the match is weak. A clone size is listed for some rows: how often the clone was seen (once, few, many), or a class if it is expanded.

d_call clone_size j_call v_call cdr3_nt cdr3_aa
TRBD2 . TRBJ2-3 TRBV10-3 TGTGCCATCAGTGACCCGGGACTAGACACAGATACGCAGTATTTT CAISDPGLDTDTQYF
. . TRBJ1-2 TRBV15 TGTGCCACCAGCAGAGATTTGGGAGGGTTTGGCTACACCTTC CATSRDLGGFGYTF
. . TRBJ2-1 TRBV5-4 TGTGCCAGCAGCTTGGCCTCGCAGGGGACCTACAATGAGCAGTTCTTC CASSLASQGTYNEQFF
. . TRBJ2-5 TRBV19 TGTGCCAGTAACTCCGCCGGGGGGCCGGAGACCCAGTACTTC CASNSAGGPETQYF
. . TRBJ1-3 TRBV27 TGTGCCAGCAGTCCCCACAGGAGCTCTGGAAACACCATATATTTT CASSPHRSSGNTIYF
TRBD1 . TRBJ1-1 TRBV7-6 TGTGCCAGCAGCCCGCGACTGATGGGACAGGCTACTGAAGCTTTCTTT CASSPRLMGQATEAFF
TRBD2 . TRBJ2-6 TRBV7-9 TGTGCCAGCAGCTTAGGGACTAGCGGGAGCAAATCCGGGGCCAACGTCCTGACTTTC CASSLGTSGSKSGANVLTF
. . TRBJ1-1 TRBV5-1 TGCGCCAGCAGGGTACAAGGGGGATTGACTGAAGCTTTCTTT CASRVQGGLTEAFF
. once TRBJ1-4 TRBV24-1 TGTGCCACCAGTGATTGGACAAATGAAAAACTGTTTTTT CATSDWTNEKLFF
TRBD1 . TRBJ2-7 TRBV25-1 TGTGCCAGCAGTGGTCAAGACAGGGGGCGATTCTACGAGCAGTACTTC CASSGQDRGRFYEQYF
TRBD2 . TRBJ2-7 TRBV29-1 TGCAGCGTTGGCGGCGGGACTAGCGGGAGGGGTATCGACGAGCAGTACTTC CSVGGGTSGRGIDEQYF
TRBD2 . TRBJ2-7 TRBV6-5 TGTGCCAGCAGCTCACTAGCGGGAGGTCACGAGCAGTACTTC CASSSLAGGHEQYF
TRBD2 once TRBJ2-5 TRBV3-1/TRBV3-2 TGTGCCAGCAGCCTTAGCGGGGAAGAGACCCAGTACTTC CASSLSGEETQYF
. . TRBJ2-7 TRBV2 TGTGCCAGCGAGGTAGCCCGAGGGTACGAGCAGTACTTC CASEVARGYEQYF
. . TRBJ1-1 TRBV7-9 TGTGCCAGCACCGGATTCAGGAGGGCCAGTACTGAAGCTTTCTTT CASTGFRRASTEAFF
. . TRBJ1-5 TRBV4-2 TGTGCCAGCAGCCAAGAGGCGGGGAGTCAGCCCCAGCATTTT CASSQEAGSQPQHF
TRBD1 . TRBJ2-1 TRBV18 TGTGCCAGCTCACACGGGACAGGGGGCAGCTACAATGAGCAGTTCTTC CASSHGTGGSYNEQFF
TRBD1 . TRBJ1-5 TRBV2 TGTGCCAGCCGGGACAGGGCCCAGTATCAGCCCCAGCATTTT CASRDRAQYQPQHF
. . TRBJ1-6 TRBV25-1 TGTGCCAGCAGTAACGAAGGGGCAGAGTGGGGATCACCCCTCCACTTT CASSNEGAEWGSPLHF